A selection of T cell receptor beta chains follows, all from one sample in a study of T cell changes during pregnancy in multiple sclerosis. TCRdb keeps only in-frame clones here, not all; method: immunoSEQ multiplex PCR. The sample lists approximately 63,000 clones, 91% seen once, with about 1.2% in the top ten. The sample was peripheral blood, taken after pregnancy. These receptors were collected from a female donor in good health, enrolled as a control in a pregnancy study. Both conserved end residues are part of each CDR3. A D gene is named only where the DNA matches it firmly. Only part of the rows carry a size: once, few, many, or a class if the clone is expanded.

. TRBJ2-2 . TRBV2 CASNRDTNTGELFF TGTGCCAGCAACCGGGACACAAACACCGGGGAGCTGTTTTTT
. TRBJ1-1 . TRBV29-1 CSVRQVYDTEAFF TGCAGCGTGAGACAGGTTTACGACACTGAAGCTTTCTTT
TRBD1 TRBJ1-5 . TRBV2 CASSPEGQGNQPQHF TGTGCCAGCAGTCCCGAGGGACAGGGGAACCAGCCCCAGCATTTT
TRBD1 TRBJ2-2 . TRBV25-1 CASSDGTETGELFF TGTGCCAGCAGCGACGGGACAGAAACCGGGGAGCTGTTTTTT
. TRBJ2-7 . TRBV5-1 CASSLGQEKGEQYF TGCGCCAGCAGCTTGGGACAGGAAAAGGGAGAGCAGTACTTC
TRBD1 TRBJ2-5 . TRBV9 CASSEGQGQRETQYF TGTGCCAGCAGCGAGGGACAGGGACAAAGAGAGACCCAGTACTTC
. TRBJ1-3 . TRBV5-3 CARSPGGISALDGSGNTIYF TGTGCCAGAAGCCCGGGAGGTATCTCGGCTCTGGACGGCTCTGGAAACACCATATATTTT
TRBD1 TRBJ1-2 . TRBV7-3 CASSLRRTGGEGYTF TGTGCCAGCAGCTTAAGGCGGACAGGGGGCGAAGGCTACACCTTC
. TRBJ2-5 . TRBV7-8 CASSSFRQETQYF TGTGCCAGCAGCTCGTTCAGGCAAGAGACCCAGTACTTC
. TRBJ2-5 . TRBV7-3 CASSLKGGAGETQYF TGTGCCAGCAGCTTAAAGGGGGGGGCGGGAGAGACCCAGTACTTC
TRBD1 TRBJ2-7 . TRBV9 CASSVGGTGAYEQYF TGTGCCAGCAGCGTAGGGGGGACAGGGGCCTACGAGCAGTACTTC
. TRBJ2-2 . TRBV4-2 CASSQVVSRPEFTGELFF TGTGCCAGCAGCCAAGTAGTAAGCCGCCCTGAGTTCACCGGGGAGCTGTTTTTT
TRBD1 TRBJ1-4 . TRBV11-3 CASSSLTGRGEKLFF TGTGCCAGCAGCTCTCTGACAGGGCGGGGTGAAAAACTGTTTTTT
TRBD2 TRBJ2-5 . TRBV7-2 CASSSGLAGAYQETQYF TGTGCCAGCAGCTCGGGACTAGCGGGGGCTTACCAAGAGACCCAGTACTTC
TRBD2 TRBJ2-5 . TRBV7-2 CASSLNLAGAPQYF TGTGCCAGCAGCTTAAACCTAGCGGGGGCCCCCCAGTACTTC
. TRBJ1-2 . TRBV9 CASSVGTGANYGYTF TGTGCCAGCAGCGTAGGAACAGGAGCTAACTATGGCTACACCTTC
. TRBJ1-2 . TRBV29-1 CSVGLGQGFDGYTF TGCAGCGTTGGTCTGGGGCAGGGGTTCGATGGCTACACCTTC
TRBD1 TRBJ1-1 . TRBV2 CASSGDRDTEAFF TGTGCCAGCAGCGGAGACAGGGACACTGAAGCTTTCTTT
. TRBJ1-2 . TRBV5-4 CASSLRAGNGYTF TGTGCCAGCAGCTTGCGGGCAGGGAATGGCTACACCTTC
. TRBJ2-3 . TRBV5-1 CASSLLGRGTDTQYF TGCGCCAGCAGCTTGTTGGGCAGAGGCACAGATACGCAGTATTTT
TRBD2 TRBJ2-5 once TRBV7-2 CASSSRSGGLGGETQYF TGTGCCAGCAGCTCCCGCAGCGGGGGCCTAGGCGGGGAGACCCAGTACTTC
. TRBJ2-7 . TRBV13 CASSLSPSYEQYF TGTGCCAGCAGCTTATCCCCTAGCTACGAGCAGTACTTC
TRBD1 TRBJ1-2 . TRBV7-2 CASRLGQGRSGYTF TGTGCCAGCAGGTTGGGACAGGGGAGGTCTGGCTACACCTTC
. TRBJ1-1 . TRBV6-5 CASSSTGSEAFF TGTGCCAGCAGTTCAACAGGGTCTGAAGCTTTCTTT
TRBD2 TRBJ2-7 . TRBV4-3 CASSQVPPRLAGGHHWNYEQYF TGCGCCAGCAGCCAAGTTCCCCCCCGACTAGCGGGGGGTCACCACTGGAACTACGAGCAGTACTTC
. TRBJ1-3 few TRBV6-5 CASARGISGNTIYF TGTGCCAGCGCTAGGGGGATCTCTGGAAACACCATATATTTT
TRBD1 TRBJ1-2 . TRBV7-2 CASSKPGTGNYGYTF TGTGCCAGCAGCAAACCAGGGACAGGAAACTATGGCTACACCTTC
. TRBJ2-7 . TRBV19 CASGGYEQYF TGTGCCAGCGGGGGCTACGAGCAGTACTTC
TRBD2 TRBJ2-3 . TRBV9 CASSVGVGGGTDTQYF TGTGCCAGCAGCGTAGGGGTCGGGGGGGGAACAGATACGCAGTATTTT
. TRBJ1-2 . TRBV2 CASSIQGGESYTF TGTGCCAGCAGTATACAGGGCGGAGAAAGCTACACCTTC
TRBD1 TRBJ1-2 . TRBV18 CASSGQGAAMVYGYTF TGTGCCAGCTCAGGCCAGGGGGCAGCGATGGTCTATGGCTACACCTTC
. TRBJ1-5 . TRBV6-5 CASSRGQSNQPQHF TGTGCCAGCAGTCGTGGACAGAGCAATCAGCCCCAGCATTTT
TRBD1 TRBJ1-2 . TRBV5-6 CASSRQGGRGGYTF TGTGCCAGCAGCCGACAGGGGGGCCGCGGTGGCTACACCTTC
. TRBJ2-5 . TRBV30 CAWSPPGAQYF TGTGCCTGGAGTCCCCCAGGGGCCCAGTACTTC
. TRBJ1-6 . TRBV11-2 CASTMGTYNSPLHF TGTGCCAGCACCATGGGCACCTATAATTCACCCCTCCACTTT
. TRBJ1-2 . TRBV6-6 CASGEIKAGGYTF TGTGCCAGCGGGGAAATCAAGGCGGGCGGCTACACCTTC
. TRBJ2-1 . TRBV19 CASSIENSIIGQFF TGTGCCAGTAGTATAGAGAATAGCATCATAGGGCAGTTCTTC